The 9 T cell receptor beta chains presented below share a single source sample, sequenced in a study of blood T cells in healthy people across ages. Alongside a J-beta primer mix, a sample-barcoded 5' primer served in a second PCR lasting about 7 to 12 cycles. TCRdb called the 5' RACE reads again in MiXCR, with one record for every CDR3 protein. The sample shows approximately 1,100,000 distinct CDR3 sequences, more than 40% of them seen only once. Sequencing was done on a sample of blood. Receptors originate from a woman aged 55-75 years in good health.

J is TRBJ1-2 and V is TRBV20-1; D possibly corresponds to TRBD1 (5 bases). The germline V and J ends were trimmed by 5 bases and 1 base, with 20 bases remaining between them. Germline CDR1 reads DFQATT; CDR2 reads SNEGSKA (reference sequence). CDR3 length: 16 residues. CDR3 loop: CSAPFPRQSINYGYTF. Here the CDR3 DNA reads TGCAGTGCTCCCTTCCCAAGACAGAGTATTAACTATGGCTACACCTTC.

This clonotype was seen only a few times. Here the CDR3 DNA reads TGTGCCAGCAGGCGCCCGGGAGGCCTAAACTACGAGCAGTACTTC. This gives the protein CASRRPGGLNYEQYF. The V call is TRBV12-3 or TRBV12-4, the J call TRBJ2-7; 7 bases fit TRBD2. J gave up 3 bases and V 6 bases, and 11 bases lay outside the gene matches. This CDR3 is 15 amino acids long.

The table lists this clonotype with many counts. The chain employs TRBV28 and TRBJ2-1; D is unclear. The CDR3 loop spans 15 amino acids. Looked up from germline, CDR1 is MDHEN and CDR2 is SYDVKM. V shed 4 bases and J shed 5 bases, with 15 bases lying between them. In DNA form, the CDR3 reads TGTGCCAGCAGTTATGGCTACTCGAACCACAATGAGCAGTTCTTC. Protein: CASSYGYSNHNEQFF.

This chain uses TRBV6-1 with TRBJ2-3; D remains ambiguous. Per the germline V gene, CDR1 is MNHNS and CDR2 is SASEGT. V lost 11 bases and J 8 bases, leaving 26 bases between the germline ends. CDR3 length equals 15 residues. The chain's CDR3 is CASAGLAPPSGTQYF. DNA of the CDR3: TGTGCCTCAGCTGGTTTGGCCCCGCCGAGTGGTACGCAGTATTTT.

This clonotype was seen only a few times. V gene TRBV20-1 combines with J gene TRBJ2-5; TRBD2 might be the D (6 bases). This CDR3 spans 16 amino acids. Looked up from germline, CDR1 is DFQATT and CDR2 is SNEGSKA (reference sequence). V gave up 3 bases and J gave up 2 bases, with 19 bases separating them. The CDR3 sequence: CSASKGPTRQQETQYF. CDR3 nucleotides: TGCAGTGCTAGTAAGGGGCCGACTAGACAACAAGAGACCCAGTACTTC.

CDR3 region: CASSGQGAGYEQYF. CDR3 sequence (DNA): TGTGCCAGCAGTGGACAGGGGGCGGGCTACGAGCAGTACTTC. The chain couples TRBV25-1 to TRBJ2-7; TRBD1 matches at 10 bases. Germline V CDR1 and CDR2: MGHDK, SYGVNS. This CDR3 has 14 residues. V dropped 4 bases and J dropped 3; count of bases not matched to a gene: 3.

The gene calls are TRBV6-5 and TRBJ2-1; 12 positions match TRBD2. The germline CDR1 and CDR2 sequences are MNHEY and SVGAGI. V dropped 2 bases and J dropped 9; count of bases not matched to a gene: 5. The CDR3 is 15 amino acids. CDR3 amino acids: CASSYEPSGRGEQFF. The DNA for the CDR3 is TGTGCCAGCAGTTACGAGCCTAGCGGGAGGGGTGAGCAGTTCTTC.

V is TRBV3-1 and J is TRBJ2-1, with TRBD2 identical over 14 bases. This CDR3 is built from 17 residues. Germline CDR1 reads LGHDT; CDR2 reads YNNKEL (reference sequence). The J segment lost 8 bases and the V segment lost 0 bases, leaving 6 bases of the junction unmatched. The CDR3: CASSQDPGLAGEDEQFF. CDR3 nucleotides: TGTGCCAGCAGCCAAGATCCGGGACTAGCGGGAGAGGATGAGCAGTTCTTC.

This clonotype was seen once. The chain carries TRBV6-1 and TRBJ1-1; D is possibly TRBD1 (5 bases). CDR1 and CDR2 (germline): MNHNS, SASEGT. This CDR3 has 14 residues. Trimming left V 4 bases short and J 5 bases short, with 14 bases between. CDR3 residues: CASSVVRVGTEAFF. In DNA, the CDR3 is TGTGCCAGCAGTGTAGTCAGGGTAGGGACTGAAGCTTTCTTT.